This entry concerns a single TCR beta chain. Its antigen is unknown. Base-call qualities are not available, and no considerably larger clone is one nucleotide away. Whole blood was collected in K2EDTA tubes by collaborating institutions according to the institutions' own protocols. For TCRbeta analysis, collaborators shipped samples in one of three forms: frozen whole blood, isolated PBMCs, or DNA extracted from either of those sample types. Including the terminal cysteine and phenylalanine, the CDR3 comprises 13 residues. Left in the record is the CDR3 DNA by itself, 39 bases read in frame from the first base. V is pruned by 6 bases and J by 6 bases, leaving 2 bases of the junction without a gene match. The germline V gene gives CDR1 as MNHEY and CDR2 as SVGAGI. This sample was taken from a study of blood T cell repertoires in COVID-19 (TCRdb year 2020). Looking at the study overall: The collaborator samples originated in the United States, Italy and Spain and spanned the acute and convalescent phases of COVID-19. Sample metadata almost always included a de-identified subject ID, COVID-19 status, age in years and sex. Deeply sampled blood TCRbeta repertoires from subjects exposed to, actively infected with, or recovered from COVID-19 were included in the dataset. The repertoires were made available in a free public database intended to serve as a resource for research on the immune response to SARS-CoV-2. Where available, HLA class I and class II types were obtained from metadata supplied by the sample provider rather than from assay-based typing. The prospective study material was composed of cDNA or gDNA derived from T cells, B-cell-depleted T cells, or PBMCs. Samples came from the ongoing ImmuneRACE study (first 160 participants) plus 1,254 subjects from 6 global collaborators. What the authors observed across the whole study: How much clinical and demographic metadata was included differed by source and by participant, and the metadata was provided uncurated.

The immunoSEQ Assay, a bias-controlled multiplex PCR, was used to amplify TCRbeta CDR3 regions from genomic DNA. Under the source paper's analysis protocol: The number of nucleated cells in each sample was estimated by amplification of reference gene primers within the assay. To quantify the absolute abundance of each unique TCRbeta CDR3 rearrangement, sequence reads were collapsed and filtered. Productive Simpson clonality was computed per sample as the square root of Simpson's diversity index over productive rearrangements. Drawn from immuneACCESS, this table holds only the in-frame rearrangements with V and J called that TCRdb kept. Clones are partly lost; checked studies trace under half to an unresolved V gene and leave the rest unexplained. The DNA was the basis for D and trimming; V, J and clone size are from that table. The sample table contains about 73,000 clones; only one count was recorded for 90% of them. 4.5% to 5.5% of the sample lies in the top ten.

The V and J genes are TRBV6-5 and TRBJ1-4; 9 bases in between match TRBD1. The sequenced sample consisted of peripheral blood. The TCR comes from a woman under 30 with acute or convalescent COVID-19. The sequenced DNA: TGTGCCAGCAGCCGGGACAGGGATGAAAAACTGTTTTTT. This translates into CASSRDRDEKLFF.